The 17 T cell receptor beta chains below all came from one sample that was sequenced in a study of shared clonotypes between healthy human individuals. Only in-frame clones appear in the TCRdb table, and some are missing; sequencing was by immunoSEQ multiplex PCR. The sample has some 1,900,000 clones; about 95% are singletons. Terminally differentiated effector memory CD45RA+ cells were left out of the naive CD8 fraction, which was CD45RO-negative and positively selected for CCR7. Sample: naive CD8+ T cells sorted from blood. The receptors come from a man aged 18 to 29 in good health.

Turning to this clone: The sample holds other DNA sequences that translate to the same CDR3. The chain has TRBV19 and TRBJ1-1, with D hard to call. CDR3 length equals 12 residues. The germline V gene has CDR1 LNHDA and CDR2 SQIVND (reference sequence). The V end lost 5 bases, the J end lost 5 bases, and 9 bases lay between the germline ends. The CDR3 region is CASSSGLTEAFF. CDR3 bases: TGTGCCAGTAGTTCGGGTCTGACTGAAGCTTTCTTT. The variable domain in full, completed from reference TRBV19 and TRBJ1-1, reads DGGITQSPKYLFRKEGQNVTLSCEQNLNHDAMYWYRQDPGQGLRLIYYSQIVNDFQKGDIAEGYSVSREKKESFPLTVTSAQKNPTAFYLCASSSGLTEAFFGQGTRLTVV.

The gene calls are TRBV6-5 and TRBJ1-2; TRBD1 matches 10 bases. Germline V gives CDR1 MNHEY, CDR2 SVGAGI. The V segment lost 0 bases and the J segment 6 bases; nucleotides outside the gene matches: 4. This CDR3 has 15 residues. As DNA, the CDR3 is TGTGCCAGCAGTTACTCGACAGGGGGCGCGAATGGCTACACCTTC. This sequence encodes CASSYSTGGANGYTF.

This clone was recorded once. CDR3 protein: CASSIWVRGNQPQHF. CDR3 nucleotide sequence: TGTGCCAGTAGTATTTGGGTCAGGGGCAATCAGCCCCAGCATTTT. The chain carries TRBV19 and TRBJ1-5, with a tentative D call TRBD1 (5 bases). Germline assignment: CDR1 LNHDA and CDR2 SQIVND (reference sequence). V was pared by 3 bases and J by 2 bases, with 11 bases between. This CDR3 comprises 15 residues.

The gene calls are TRBV7-2 and TRBJ1-2; the D gene is possibly TRBD1 (5 bases). Trimming removed 0 bases at V and 2 bases at J, with 10 bases between. The germline CDR1 and CDR2 sequences are SGHTA and FQGNSA. CDR3 length equals 15 residues. The CDR3 sequence: CASSLADRLNYGYTF. The CDR3 DNA reads as TGTGCCAGCAGCTTAGCTGACAGACTCAACTATGGCTACACCTTC.

CDR3 region: CASSLGQGRIYGDSGNTIYF. The CDR3 coding sequence is TGTGCCAGCAGCTTAGGACAGGGGAGAATTTATGGGGACTCTGGAAACACCATATATTTT. The rearrangement links TRBV13 to TRBJ1-3, with 7 bases aligning to TRBD1. CDR3 length equals 20 residues. The ends lost 0 bases at V and 0 bases at J; junction bases unmatched: 14. Per germline, CDR1 PRHDT and CDR2 FYEKMQ (reference sequence).

This chain connects TRBV5-1 to TRBJ2-7, with TRBD2 matching 7 bases. Trimming cost V 1 base and J 2 bases; bases outside gene matches: 3. The length of the CDR3 is 14 residues. CDR1 and CDR2 from the germline V gene are SGHRS and YFSETQ. CDR3 nucleotides: TGCGCCAGCAGCTTGAGCGGGGTGCCCTACGAGCAGTACTTC. Translated: CASSLSGVPYEQYF.

In the case of this clone: Other DNA sequences in the sample encode the same CDR3. The chain couples TRBV6-5 to TRBJ2-7; 9 bases are a match to TRBD1. Germline-derived CDR1 and CDR2 are MNHEY and SVGAGI. The V gene end was trimmed by 2 bases and the J gene end by 5 bases; junction bases not matched to a gene: 4. This CDR3 is 14 amino acids long. CDR3 sequence reads: CASSYGTGSNEQYF. The CDR3 coding sequence is TGTGCCAGCAGTTACGGGACAGGGAGTAACGAGCAGTACTTC.

The chain combines TRBV28 with TRBJ2-1; 7 bases agree with TRBD2. The V gene's germline CDR1 is MDHEN and CDR2 SYDVKM. The CDR3 is made up of 13 amino acids. J was trimmed by 8 bases and V by 1 base; bases with no gene match: 2. The CDR3 sequence is CASSLLRGDEQFF. CDR3 DNA: TGTGCCAGCAGTTTATTACGGGGGGATGAGCAGTTCTTC.

This chain joins TRBV27 and TRBJ1-5, with D hard to call. Trimming stripped 3 bases from V and 6 bases from J, with 9 bases between. CDR3 size: 13 residues. Germline assignment: CDR1 MNHEY and CDR2 SMNVEV (reference sequence). CDR3 protein: CASSLGGFQPQHF. The CDR3 DNA reads TGTGCCAGCAGTTTGGGAGGGTTTCAGCCCCAGCATTTT.

Turning to this clone: This sample includes further DNA sequences coding for the same CDR3. This sequence joins TRBV15 and TRBJ2-7; D is perhaps TRBD2 (5 bases). The germline gives CDR1 LNHNV, CDR2 YYDKDF (reference sequence). Trimming shortened V by 5 bases and J by 3 bases, and 8 bases separated the two germline ends. This CDR3 is 12 amino acids long. The CDR3 nucleotides are TGTGCCACCAGCGGAGGTGGCTACGAGCAGTACTTC. Translating gives CATSGGGYEQYF. Looking up the rest from reference TRBV15 and TRBJ2-7 gives the full variable domain: DAMVIQNPRYQVTQFGKPVTLSCSQTLNHNVMYWYQQKSSQAPKLLFHYYDKDFNNEADTPDNFQSRRPNTSFCFLDIRSPGLGDTAMYLCATSGGGYEQYFGPGTRLTVT.

This clone was seen a single time. The V gene is TRBV18, the J gene TRBJ2-5; either TRBD1 or TRBD2 may fit D (5 bases each). The germline V gene has CDR1 KGHSH and CDR2 LQKENI. The V end was cut by 0 bases, the J end by 4 bases, with 9 bases between. CDR3 size: 14 residues. The CDR3 DNA reads TGTGCCAGCTCACCACCGGGGGTACGAGAGACCCAGTACTTC. It is translated as CASSPPGVRETQYF.

The CDR3, as DNA: TGTGCCTGGAGGTTTGGGGGGGAGCAGTACTTC. The encoded protein is CAWRFGGEQYF. The chain carries TRBV30 and TRBJ2-7, with a possible D match to TRBD2 (6 bases). CDR3 length: 11 residues. With 3 bases removed from V and 7 bases from J, the gap between germline ends came to 10 bases. Germline V gives CDR1 GTSNPN, CDR2 SVGIG (reference sequence).

This chain joins TRBV9 and TRBJ2-2; D unclear. The V end lost 0 bases, the J end lost 1 base, and 7 bases lay between the germline ends. The germline V gene has CDR1 SGDLS and CDR2 YYNGEE. CDR3 length: 15 amino acids. For the CDR3, the DNA is TGTGCCAGCAGCGTAGGACCCATGAACACCGGGGAGCTGTTTTTT. Amino acids: CASSVGPMNTGELFF. The full variable domain, completed using reference TRBV9 and TRBJ2-2, is DSGVTQTPKHLITATGQRVTLRCSPRSGDLSVYWYQQSLDQGLQFLIQYYNGEERAKGNILERFSAQQFPDLHSELNLSSLELGDSALYFCASSVGPMNTGELFFGEGSRLTVL.

CDR3 nucleotides: TGTGCCAGCAGTGAAAAGGGGGTACTACCCACTCAAGAGACCCAGTACTTC. Translating gives CASSEKGVLPTQETQYF. J is TRBJ2-5 and V is TRBV6-1; a weak D match, TRBD1 (6 bases). This CDR3 has 17 residues. Germline V gene data show CDR1 as MNHNS and CDR2 as SASEGT. V lost 2 bases and J 2 bases, leaving 18 bases between the germline ends.

This chain joins TRBV30 and TRBJ2-7, with 9 bases lining up with TRBD2. The CDR3 loop spans 13 amino acids. Germline assignment: CDR1 GTSNPN and CDR2 SVGIG (reference sequence). V trimming: 5 bases; J trimming: 5 bases; junction bases outside the gene matches: 7. CDR3 protein: CAWGGLAGNEQYF. The CDR3 coding sequence is TGTGCCTGGGGGGGACTAGCAGGGAACGAGCAGTACTTC.

This clone is a singleton in its sample. This chain joins TRBV4-1 and TRBJ1-5, with TRBD1 identical over 8 bases. This CDR3 is built from 16 residues. Trimming removed 1 base from V and 5 bases from J; junction bases left unmatched: 7. Germline CDR1 MGHRA, CDR2 YSYEKL. The CDR3 reads CASSQVRGRHDQPQHF. CDR3 DNA: TGCGCCAGCAGCCAAGTCAGGGGGCGTCATGATCAGCCCCAGCATTTT.

For this clone: Other DNA sequences within the sample encode an identical CDR3. The CDR3 DNA sequence: TGTGCCAGCAGCTGGGGACAGACGAGCTCCTACGAGCAGTACTTC. This translates into CASSWGQTSSYEQYF. The chain combines TRBV5-5 with TRBJ2-7; 7 bases are shared with TRBD1. CDR3 size: 15 residues. V lost 3 bases to trimming and J lost 0 bases; unmatched junction nucleotides: 6. Germline V gene data show CDR1 as SGHKS and CDR2 as YYEKEE (reference sequence).